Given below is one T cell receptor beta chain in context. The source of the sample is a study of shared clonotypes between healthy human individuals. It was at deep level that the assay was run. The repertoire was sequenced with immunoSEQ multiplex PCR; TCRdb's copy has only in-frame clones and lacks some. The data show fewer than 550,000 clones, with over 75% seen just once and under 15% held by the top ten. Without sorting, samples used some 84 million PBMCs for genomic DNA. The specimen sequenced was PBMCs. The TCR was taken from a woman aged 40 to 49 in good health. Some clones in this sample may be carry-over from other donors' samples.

CDR3 in DNA: TGTGCCAGCAGCCCCGGGACAGGGGGGTACAATGAGCAGTTCTTC. Translated, it gives CASSPGTGGYNEQFF. The chain recombines TRBV7-2 with TRBJ2-1, with TRBD1 matching over 11 bases. Germline CDR1 reads SGHTA; CDR2 reads FQGNSA. This CDR3 is built from 15 residues. V gave up 5 bases and J gave up 4 bases; unmatched junction bases: 4.